This entry features one T cell receptor (beta chain) sequence. Its target is not known. Vbeta (60) and Jbeta (13) primers were used in the PCR. The table came from immunoSEQ multiplex PCR; TCRdb's copy has only in-frame clones and leaves some out. In the table there are 100,000 to 150,000 clones, roughly a tenth of which are singletons. The data were taken from a study of cytomegalovirus exposure and HLA in healthy donors. Study-level results: Some V segments, TRBV6-2 and TRBV6-3 among them, were indistinguishable and were therefore excluded.

The CDR3 runs 13 residues. Trimming cost V 5 bases and J 0 bases, with 7 bases left between them. CDR1 and CDR2 (germline): SEHNR, FQNEAQ (reference sequence). The sequenced sample was PBMCs. This sequence was found in a woman between 18 and 29 years old in good health and CMV-seropositive. The V gene is TRBV7-9, the J gene TRBJ1-1; D unresolved. CDR3 nucleotide sequence: TGTGCCAGCAGCGTTAGAGTGAACACTGAAGCTTTCTTT. The encoded protein is CASSVRVNTEAFF.